This T cell receptor beta chain comes out of a study of post-analysis software for immune sequencing data. Study-level results: About five TRBV segments occurring more often in patients than controls included TRBV5-6, TRBV5-1 and TRBV20-1.

Presence of unique molecular identifiers characterized the TCR beta cDNA libraries. One entry per CDR3 protein, called by TCRdb with MiXCR from the PCR reads. The sample holds hundreds of thousands of distinct CDR3 sequences; 30% are singletons and the top ten take around 0.56%. Concerning this clonotype itself: The antigen remains undetermined. A junction boundary mismatches the germline segment, possibly from a read error.

CDR3 length: 15 residues. Germline V CDR1 and CDR2: SGHTA, FQGNSA. The TCR comes from a girl aged 10 to 17 with multiple sclerosis. Sequencing was done on a sample of blood. The chain has TRBV7-2 and TRBJ2-3; D might be TRBD1 or TRBD2, each matching 6 bases. CDR3 DNA sequence: TGTGCCAGCATCTTAAGAGGGGGGAGTACGAGTACGCAGTATTTT. Translated, it gives CASILRGGSTSTQYF. Supplemented by reference TRBV7-2 and TRBJ2-3, the full variable domain reads GAGVSQSPSNKVTEKGKDVELRCDPISGHTALYWYRQSLGQGLEFLIYFQGNSAPDKSGLPSDRFSAERTGGSVSTLTIQRTQQEDSAVYLCASILRGGSTSTQYFGPGTRLTVL.